The 26 T cell receptor beta chains reported below all come from one sample, sequenced in a study of neurological immune-mediated disorders. From the 5' RACE reads, TCRdb called clonotypes with MiXCR, one entry per CDR3 protein. The sample includes roughly 75,000 distinct CDR3 sequences, roughly an eighth seen only once; the top ten take approximately 4.6%. Stated time point: longitudinal time-point 1 (baseline). Sequencing was performed on PBMCs. The receptors here all came from a female donor with HTLV-1-associated myelopathy (HAM/TSP).

There are many counts of this clonotype. V is TRBV20-1 and J is TRBJ1-5; D may be TRBD1 (5 bases). This CDR3 contains 13 residues. The V gene's germline CDR1 is DFQATT and CDR2 SNEGSKA (reference sequence). V was shortened by 6 bases and J by 3 bases, with 12 bases between the two germline ends. For the CDR3, the DNA is TGCAGTGCGAGGACAAATCCCAATCAGCCCCAGCATTTT. Its protein product is CSARTNPNQPQHF.

Points on this clonotype: This may be a read error, as it is one base from a much larger clone. The V gene is TRBV20-1, the J gene TRBJ2-6, with TRBD1 as a possible D gene (6 bases). V was cut by 0 bases and J by 3 bases, with 12 bases left in between. This CDR3 contains 16 residues. Germline CDR1 is DFQATT and CDR2 is SNEGSKA (reference sequence). The CDR3 DNA is TGCAGTGCTAGAGATCCCCGGACAGTTGGGGCCAACGTCCTGACTTTC. Translated, it gives CSARDPRTVGANVLTF.

The table lists this clonotype with many counts. The gene calls are TRBV10-2 and TRBJ1-6, with D perhaps matching TRBD1 (6 bases). CDR3 length: 14 residues. The V gene's germline CDR1 is WSHSY and CDR2 SAAADI. Trimming left V 6 bases short and J 9 bases short, with 15 bases between. The CDR3 bases are TGCGCCAGCAGCCCGGGCCAGGGGTCTTCACCCCTCCACTTT. It yields the protein CASSPGQGSSPLHF.

V usage is TRBV5-1 and J usage is TRBJ2-1, with D possibly being TRBD1 (8 bases). Germline assignment: CDR1 SGHRS and CDR2 YFSETQ. This CDR3 has 14 amino acids. V was trimmed by 4 bases and J by 5 bases, leaving 13 bases between them. CDR3 protein: CASSPQGGDNEQFF. The DNA for the CDR3 is TGCGCCAGCAGCCCACAGGGGGGGGACAATGAGCAGTTCTTC.

This clonotype was recorded many times. This rearrangement joins TRBV4-2 to TRBJ2-3; 12 bases line up with TRBD2. V gave up 3 bases and J gave up 2 bases; unmatched junction bases: 6. The CDR3 is 17 residues long. Germline V CDR1 and CDR2: LGHNA, YNFKEQ. The CDR3 loop is CASSQGLAGGPTDTQYF. The DNA of the CDR3 is TGTGCCAGCAGCCAGGGCCTAGCGGGGGGGCCCACAGATACGCAGTATTTT.

This clonotype came up many times. The V gene is TRBV12-3 or TRBV12-4, the J gene TRBJ2-1, with D unresolved. The germline V and J ends were trimmed by 3 bases and 4 bases, with 13 bases remaining between them. The CDR3 has 15 amino acids. CDR3 nucleotides: TGTGCCAGCAGTTTTTCCGCTGGGCCTTACAATGAGCAGTTCTTC. This translates into CASSFSAGPYNEQFF.

This chain joins TRBV5-1 and TRBJ2-5; the D is unclear. The V end was cut by 2 bases, the J end by 11 bases, with 22 bases between. From germline, CDR1 is SGHRS and CDR2 YFSETQ. The CDR3 is 15 amino acids. For the CDR3, the DNA is TGCGCCAGCAGCTTTGATGGCAGGATGAACAATGAGCAGTACTTC. The encoded protein is CASSFDGRMNNEQYF.

The rearrangement links TRBV6-1 to TRBJ2-5; the D is unclear. Trimming shortened V by 3 bases and J by 3 bases, and 14 bases separated the two germline ends. In germline, CDR1 is MNHNS, CDR2 SASEGT. The CDR3 has 15 amino acids. The CDR3: CASSELLSRKETQYF. DNA of the CDR3: TGTGCCAGCAGTGAGCTCCTGTCACGGAAAGAGACCCAGTACTTC.

This clonotype came up many times. This rearrangement joins TRBV5-5 to TRBJ2-7; D might be TRBD1 (6 bases). Per the germline V gene, CDR1 is SGHKS and CDR2 is YYEKEE (reference sequence). V was cut by 1 base and J by 6 bases, with 8 bases left in between. This CDR3 is built from 12 residues. DNA of the CDR3: TGTGCCAGCAGCTTGTTGGGGGCCGAGCAGTACTTC. Its protein product is CASSLLGAEQYF.

This clonotype was seen repeatedly, ten times or more. This chain links TRBV12-3 or TRBV12-4 with TRBJ1-2; 8 bases agree with TRBD1. V gave up 6 bases and J gave up 5 bases; unmatched junction bases: 5. The CDR3 extends over 13 amino acids. In nucleotides, the CDR3 is TGTGCCAGCAGGGGGACAGGCACGTATGGCTACACCTTC. Protein product: CASRGTGTYGYTF.

This chain uses TRBV5-6 with TRBJ2-3; a weak D match, TRBD2 (6 bases). Trimming cost V 2 bases and J 2 bases, with 15 bases left between them. The germline V gene encodes CDR1 SGHDT and CDR2 YYEEEE. The CDR3 length is 16 residues. CDR3 protein: CASSLWRATLTDTQYF. CDR3 DNA: TGTGCCAGCAGCTTATGGAGGGCCACCCTCACAGATACGCAGTATTTT.

This clonotype has at least ten counts. The chain recombines TRBV6-6 with TRBJ1-2; tentative D call: TRBD1 (6 bases). The CDR3 totals 15 residues. V lost 6 bases to trimming and J lost 3 bases, with 17 bases between them. Germline V gives CDR1 MNHNY, CDR2 SVGAGI (reference sequence). CDR3 in DNA: TGTGCCAGCAGGTCAGGGGCGATGCGGGACTATGGCTACACCTTC. Translated: CASRSGAMRDYGYTF.

This clonotype is a singleton in its sample. A much larger clone differs by one base, so this may be a read error. This sequence joins TRBV6-1 and TRBJ1-2, with D uncertain. This CDR3 is built from 11 residues. Trimming cost V 3 bases and J 7 bases, with 6 bases left between them. Germline loops: CDR1 MNHNS, CDR2 SASEGT. In DNA, the CDR3 is TGTGCCAGCAGTGAGGTCGTTGGCTACACCTTC. This translates into CASSEVVGYTF.

In its sample, this clonotype was seen many times. The chain joins TRBV4-3 to TRBJ2-7, with D unclear. The V end was cut by 0 bases, the J end by 4 bases, with 10 bases between. The germline CDR1 and CDR2 sequences are LGHNA and YSLEER. The CDR3 has 14 amino acids. CDR3 region: CASSQEYWGYEQYF. CDR3 nucleotides: TGCGCCAGCAGCCAAGAATATTGGGGTTACGAGCAGTACTTC.

There are many counts of this clonotype. The chain has TRBV7-9 and TRBJ2-3, with 8 bases identical to TRBD1. Germline V gene data show CDR1 as SEHNR and CDR2 as FQNEAQ (reference sequence). V shed 5 bases and J 3 bases; nucleotides not matched to a gene: 10. The CDR3 sequence is 16 residues long. CDR3 DNA: TGTGCCAGCAGCCCCTCCCGGGACAGGCATACAGATACGCAGTATTTT. It codes for CASSPSRDRHTDTQYF.

This clonotype was counted many times. V is TRBV20-1 and J is TRBJ1-2; 7 nucleotides match TRBD1. Germline CDR1 and CDR2: DFQATT and SNEGSKA (reference sequence). The CDR3 loop spans 12 amino acids. Trimming took 3 bases from V and 5 from J; bases not matched to a gene: 3. The CDR3 loop reads CSARAGGYGYTF. CDR3 coding DNA: TGCAGTGCTAGGGCAGGGGGGTATGGCTACACCTTC.

For this clonotype: A much larger clone differs from this one at a single base, so this may be a read error. The chain uses TRBV7-9 and TRBJ2-1; D call uncertain. CDR1 and CDR2 from the germline V gene are SEHNR and FQNEAQ (reference sequence). There are 15 residues in the CDR3. Trimming pared 5 bases from V and 3 bases from J, leaving 14 bases between. CDR3: CASSQHHDLYNEQFF. The CDR3 region has the DNA TGTGCCAGCAGCCAACACCACGACCTCTACAATGAGCAGTTCTTC.

This clonotype was detected many times. For the CDR3, the DNA is TGCGCCAGCAGCCCGACGGACACAGCTAAAGATACGCAGTATTTT. It yields the protein CASSPTDTAKDTQYF. The chain links TRBV5-1 to TRBJ2-3; tentative D call: TRBD1 (5 bases). Looked up from germline, CDR1 is SGHRS and CDR2 is YFSETQ. CDR3 length: 15 amino acids. Trimming stripped 4 bases from V and 5 bases from J, with 17 bases between.

This clonotype came up many times. This chain uses TRBV20-1 with TRBJ1-3; D is unclear. Germline V gene data show CDR1 as DFQATT and CDR2 as SNEGSKA (reference sequence). The ends were cut back, 5 bases at V and 0 bases at J, with 23 bases in the middle. This CDR3 spans 18 amino acids. CDR3 DNA sequence: TGCAGTGCTGTTGGACCGGCCCGGTTGTTCCTCTCTGGAAACACCATATATTTT. Amino acid sequence: CSAVGPARLFLSGNTIYF.

By proportion, this clonotype is medium-sized. This chain connects TRBV5-1 to TRBJ1-1; D is undetermined. The length of the CDR3 is 13 residues. Trimming cost V 1 base and J 7 bases, with 11 bases left between them. Germline CDR1 and CDR2: SGHRS and YFSETQ. The CDR3 reads CASSLSVGSEAFF. In DNA form, the CDR3 reads TGCGCCAGCAGCTTGTCGGTTGGGAGTGAAGCTTTCTTT.

This clonotype was counted ten times or more. The V gene is TRBV12-3 or TRBV12-4, the J gene TRBJ2-2; 9 bases align to TRBD2. CDR3 length: 15 amino acids. V was clipped by 6 bases and J by 3 bases; unmatched bases: 5. CDR3 sequence reads: CASRDSGGHTGELFF. CDR3 DNA: TGTGCCAGCAGGGATAGCGGGGGCCACACCGGGGAGCTGTTTTTT.

There are many counts of this clonotype. The chain uses TRBV27 and TRBJ1-2, with 7 bases lining up with TRBD1. V lost 5 bases to trimming and J lost 3 bases; unmatched junction nucleotides: 6. CDR3 length: 14 amino acids. From germline, CDR1 is MNHEY and CDR2 SMNVEV (reference sequence). CDR3 nucleotide sequence: TGTGCCAGCAGTGCACAGGGGCCCCACTATGGCTACACCTTC. This gives the protein CASSAQGPHYGYTF.

There are many counts of this clonotype. V is TRBV5-1 and J is TRBJ2-1; TRBD2 aligns across 9 bases. This CDR3 is 13 amino acids long. Germline values: CDR1 SGHRS, CDR2 YFSETQ. V trimming: 6 bases; J trimming: 10 bases; junction bases outside the gene matches: 8. The CDR3 sequence: CASTLSGGREQFF. The CDR3 region has the DNA TGCGCCAGCACCCTTAGCGGGGGTCGGGAGCAGTTCTTC.

Details on this clonotype: A read error may explain this, as a much larger clone is one base away. The V and J genes are TRBV28 and TRBJ2-1, with D uncertain. The germline CDR1 and CDR2 sequences are MDHEN and SYDVKM. This CDR3 is built from 12 residues. Trimming removed 4 bases at V and 14 bases at J, with 15 bases between. This CDR3 is CASSSPDSWEFF. The DNA for the CDR3 is TGTGCCAGCAGTTCCCCAGATTCCTGGGAGTTCTTC.

This clonotype occurred many times. The genes are TRBV2 and TRBJ2-6; no definite D call. Trimming took off 2 bases at V and 2 bases at J, with 4 bases between the two ends. From germline, CDR1 is SNHLY and CDR2 FYNNEI. This CDR3 is built from 14 residues. CDR3 sequence: CASSELAGANVLTF. Written as DNA, the CDR3 is TGTGCCAGCAGTGAACTAGCTGGGGCCAACGTCCTGACTTTC.

This clonotype has ten or more counts. The chain couples TRBV28 to TRBJ1-4, with D possibly being TRBD1 (5 bases). V shed 2 bases and J shed 0 bases, with 16 bases lying between them. The CDR3 has 18 amino acids. CDR1 MDHEN and CDR2 SYDVKM come from the germline V gene. Here the CDR3 reads CASSLTRGRVATNEKLFF. The CDR3 DNA follows: TGTGCCAGCAGTTTAACGAGGGGCAGAGTTGCAACTAATGAAAAACTGTTTTTT.